This TCR beta chain was sequenced for a study of T cells in Graves' hyperthyroidism and ophthalmopathy. General study points: Most thyroid clonotypes with frequency above 0.001 were detected in blood. Ophthalmopathy was told apart from stable hyperthyroidism by a 13 V-J model.

This CDR3 is built from 16 residues. Germline CDR1 MGHRA, CDR2 YSYEKL. The germline V and J ends were trimmed by 4 bases and 0 bases, with 12 bases remaining between them. As regards this clonotype: The antigen is undetermined.

For the diagnoses, clinical symptoms, serum thyroxine and TRAb, thyroid ultrasound and orbital computed tomography were used. The PBMCs had their origin in roughly 9.8 ml of fresh peripheral blood. TCR beta CDR3 sequences were amplified from RNA transcripts. Primed by the HTBI set, a first-round RT-PCR was run on the TCR CDR3. MiXCR, applied by TCRdb to the multiplex PCR reads, yields one record per CDR3 protein. The sample yields hundreds of thousands of distinct CDR3 sequences, about 20% seen once. The sequencing input was blood. This clonotype originated in a man aged 35 to 55 with Graves' ophthalmopathy. The chain uses TRBV4-1 and TRBJ1-4; D remains unclear. The DNA for the CDR3 is TGCGCCAGCAGCCTGAGACCGCAGACAACTAATGAAAAACTGTTTTTT. Translation gives CASSLRPQTTNEKLFF.